This T cell receptor beta chain was recovered during a study of T cells in Graves' hyperthyroidism and ophthalmopathy. This clonotype has at least ten counts. TCR beta CDR3 region amplification was performed from RNA transcripts. RT-PCR in the first round (using the HTBI primer set) targeted the TCR CDR3. Each CDR3 protein is one row after TCRdb ran MiXCR on the multiplex PCR reads. Of fewer than 650,000 distinct CDR3 sequences listed, over 12% are singletons. The clonotype originates from a woman between 18 and 30 years old with Graves' ophthalmopathy. The specimen was blood.

In nucleotides, the CDR3 is TGTGCCAGCAGCGTGGACACAGGGACCTCCTACGAGCAGTACTTC. This sequence encodes CASSVDTGTSYEQYF. The chain joins TRBV9 to TRBJ2-7; maybe TRBD1 (6 bases). The V and J ends lost 2 bases and 0 bases respectively, with 12 bases between them. This CDR3 spans 15 amino acids. Per germline, CDR1 SGDLS and CDR2 YYNGEE.